A single sample gave rise to the 26 T cell receptor beta chains below, sequenced in a study of T-cell memory formation after mild COVID-19. TCRdb recomputed calls from the 5' RACE reads with MiXCR, one row per CDR3 protein. Of roughly 620,000 distinct CDR3 sequences listed, 18% are singletons. The sample consisted of PBMCs or a T cell subset sorted from them (not recorded which). Every receptor here comes from an adult woman who had mild COVID-19 (a few samples of this study predate the infection). Cell type and time point are not known.

The sample holds many counts of this clonotype. V is TRBV7-2 and J is TRBJ2-6; possibly TRBD1 or TRBD2 for D (5 bases each). In germline, CDR1 is SGHTA, CDR2 FQGNSA. The length of the CDR3 is 18 residues. The V end lost 2 bases, the J end lost 0 bases, and 14 bases lay between the germline ends. This CDR3 is CASSLMGDASSGANVLTF. CDR3 sequence (DNA): TGTGCCAGCAGCTTAATGGGGGACGCCTCCTCTGGGGCCAACGTCCTGACTTTC.

This clonotype was counted only a few times. The CDR3, as DNA: TGTGCCAGCAGCCGTTCCGGGAGCGGGGAGCTGTTTTTT. This translates into CASSRSGSGELFF. V is TRBV3-1 and J is TRBJ2-2; tentative D call: TRBD2 (6 bases). Per germline, CDR1 LGHDT and CDR2 YNNKEL (reference sequence). With 4 bases removed from V and 7 bases from J, the gap between germline ends came to 10 bases. The CDR3 contains 13 residues.

This rearrangement joins TRBV7-2 to TRBJ2-5; D may match TRBD1 or TRBD2 (5 bases each). CDR3 length: 15 residues. Trimming removed 6 bases at V and 2 bases at J, with 16 bases between. The germline V gene encodes CDR1 SGHTA and CDR2 FQGNSA. The CDR3 region has the DNA TGTGCCAGCAGTAGAATGGGGGTGAGGCAAGAGACCCAGTACTTC. This sequence encodes CASSRMGVRQETQYF.

The V call is TRBV21-1, the J call TRBJ2-1. TRBV21-1 counts as a pseudogene. The CDR3 is made up of 14 amino acids. CDR3 protein: CASSKQGLHNEQFF. DNA of the CDR3: TGTGCCAGCAGCAAACAGGGGCTCCACAATGAGCAGTTCTTC.

This clonotype has a handful of counts. The CDR3 sequence: CASSQGGLPRETQYF. CDR3 in DNA: TGTGCCAGCAGCCAGGGCGGCCTACCTCGAGAGACCCAGTACTTC. The J gene is TRBJ2-5, the V gene TRBV3-1; D unclear. The CDR3 extends over 15 amino acids. Germline CDR1 LGHDT, CDR2 YNNKEL (reference sequence). V lost 3 bases to trimming and J lost 4 bases, with 15 bases between them.

This clonotype appeared many times. V is TRBV5-1 and J is TRBJ2-7, with 8 bases that match TRBD1. The CDR3 length is 15 residues. Per the germline V gene, CDR1 is SGHRS and CDR2 is YFSETQ. Unmatched junction bases numbered 8, after V lost 4 bases and J lost 2 bases. The CDR3 reads CASSAGQGATYEQYF. As DNA, the CDR3 is TGCGCCAGCAGCGCGGGCCAGGGGGCGACCTACGAGCAGTACTTC.

The gene calls are TRBV5-1 and TRBJ1-1; TRBD1 matches at 8 bases. Germline V gene lookup returns CDR1 SGHRS and CDR2 YFSETQ. V shed 3 bases and J 1 base; nucleotides not matched to a gene: 8. The CDR3 is 16 residues long. CDR3 loop: CASSSAGTGKNTEAFF. DNA of the CDR3: TGCGCCAGCAGCTCAGCCGGGACAGGAAAGAACACTGAAGCTTTCTTT.

This chain connects TRBV9 to TRBJ2-2, with D uncertain. The V and J ends lost 0 bases and 4 bases respectively, with 13 bases between them. Per germline, CDR1 SGDLS and CDR2 YYNGEE. The CDR3 is 16 residues long. The CDR3 DNA sequence: TGTGCCAGCAGCGTAGCTCCCAGTTCCCGCACCGGGGAGCTGTTTTTT. Translation gives CASSVAPSSRTGELFF.

V gene TRBV5-1 combines with J gene TRBJ2-7; D may correspond to TRBD1 or TRBD2 (5 bases each). Between the trimmed V and J ends, which lost 0 bases and 7 bases, there was a span of 17 bases. This CDR3 has 15 amino acids. From germline, CDR1 is SGHRS and CDR2 YFSETQ. In DNA form, the CDR3 reads TGCGCCAGCAGCTTGGCCGGGGCCCCATTCGGAGAGCAGTACTTC. Translated, it gives CASSLAGAPFGEQYF.

This clonotype was recorded at least ten times. V gene TRBV23-1 combines with J gene TRBJ2-2; 8 nucleotides line up with TRBD1. TRBV23-1 is reported as an ORF; its role is uncertain. The CDR3 length is 16 residues. J lost 3 bases, V lost 1 base, and 4 bases had no gene match. CDR3 region: CASSQLDREDTGELFF. CDR3 bases: TGCGCCAGCAGTCAATTGGACAGGGAGGACACCGGGGAGCTGTTTTTT.

The sample holds a few counts of this clonotype. The V gene is TRBV5-5, the J gene TRBJ2-1, with 13 bases that match TRBD2. The V segment lost 4 bases and the J segment 7 bases; nucleotides outside the gene matches: 11. Germline CDR1 and CDR2: SGHKS and YYEKEE (reference sequence). The CDR3 runs to 17 residues. The CDR3 DNA is TGTGCCAGCAGCCCGGGGACTAGCGGGGCTCCCGGAAATGAGCAGTTCTTC. Its protein is CASSPGTSGAPGNEQFF.

The rearrangement joins TRBV27 to TRBJ1-2; TRBD1 might be the D (5 bases). Per germline, CDR1 MNHEY and CDR2 SMNVEV (reference sequence). Between the trimmed V and J ends, which lost 5 bases and 3 bases, there was a span of 25 bases. The CDR3 runs to 18 residues. The CDR3 DNA reads as TGTGCCAGCAGTCCAATAGGGGCGTTGGTCGTATTGGACTATGGCTACACCTTC. It yields the protein CASSPIGALVVLDYGYTF.

This clonotype was observed a few times. This chain uses TRBV5-1 with TRBJ2-2; maybe TRBD1 (5 bases). The CDR3 covers 15 residues. V was shortened by 0 bases and J by 4 bases, with 10 bases between the two germline ends. Germline CDR1 SGHRS, CDR2 YFSETQ. The CDR3 bases are TGCGCCAGCAGCTTGGGTGACAGACTCACCGGGGAGCTGTTTTTT. Amino acids: CASSLGDRLTGELFF.

The V and J genes are TRBV14 and TRBJ1-1; tentatively, D is TRBD1 (5 bases). Looked up from germline, CDR1 is SGHDN and CDR2 is FVKESK. This CDR3 is built from 13 residues. V was shortened by 3 bases and J by 5 bases, with 10 bases between the two germline ends. As DNA, the CDR3 is TGTGCCAGCAGCCAGTTACAGGAAACTGAAGCTTTCTTT. It encodes CASSQLQETEAFF. Variable domain in full (rest from reference TRBV14 and TRBJ1-1): EAGVTQFPSHSVIEKGQTVTLRCDPISGHDNLYWYRRVMGKEIKFLLHFVKESKQDESGMPNNRFLAERTGGTYSTLKVQPAELEDSGVYFCASSQLQETEAFFGQGTRLTVV.

This clonotype came up many times. Here the CDR3 reads CASSLDPGSQLETQYF. The CDR3 DNA reads TGTGCCAGCAGCTTAGACCCCGGGAGTCAGCTAGAGACCCAGTACTTC. The genes are TRBV7-6 and TRBJ2-5; a possible D gene is TRBD2 (6 bases). Germline CDR1 SGHVS, CDR2 FNYEAQ. The CDR3 has 16 amino acids. The ends were cut back, 1 base at V and 4 bases at J, with 16 bases in the middle.

This clonotype has more than one count but fewer than ten. V usage is TRBV2 and J usage is TRBJ2-7; possibly TRBD1 for D (6 bases). Deletions cut 5 bases from V and 1 base from J, with 12 bases between. The length of the CDR3 is 14 residues. CDR1 and CDR2 from the germline V gene are SNHLY and FYNNEI. The CDR3 protein is CASSTTGSSYEQYF. Written as DNA, the CDR3 is TGTGCCAGCAGTACGACAGGTTCATCCTACGAGCAGTACTTC.

The chain couples TRBV3-1 to TRBJ1-4; 10 nucleotides align to TRBD1. V gave up 0 bases and J gave up 8 bases; unmatched junction bases: 6. Germline V gene lookup returns CDR1 LGHDT and CDR2 YNNKEL (reference sequence). The CDR3 consists of 16 residues. This CDR3 is CASSQDGDRGFEKLFF. The DNA for the CDR3 is TGTGCCAGCAGCCAAGACGGGGACAGGGGATTCGAAAAACTGTTTTTT. The complete variable domain, with remaining parts taken from reference TRBV3-1 and TRBJ1-4, reads DTAVSQTPKYLVTQMGNDKSIKCEQNLGHDTMYWYKQDSKKFLKIMFSYNNKELIINETVPNRFSPKSPDKAHLNLHINSLELGDSAVYFCASSQDGDRGFEKLFFGSGTQLSVL.

The CDR3 DNA sequence: TGTGCCAGCAGCCCGACAGACTATGGCTACACCTTC. Translation: CASSPTDYGYTF. The chain is built from TRBV6-6 and TRBJ1-2; TRBD1 might be the D (5 bases). The CDR3 totals 12 residues. V was cut by 6 bases and J by 3 bases, with 8 bases left in between. From germline, CDR1 is MNHNY and CDR2 SVGAGI (reference sequence).

This clonotype was counted only a few times. V gene TRBV10-3 combines with J gene TRBJ1-2; D gene ambiguous. The germline V and J ends were trimmed by 7 bases and 6 bases, with 15 bases remaining between them. The germline CDR1 and CDR2 sequences are ENHRY and SYGVKD. The CDR3 is made up of 13 amino acids. This chain's CDR3 is CAITDTQHNGYTF. The CDR3 DNA reads as TGTGCCATCACTGATACACAGCACAATGGCTACACCTTC.

This clonotype was seen only a few times. The chain has TRBV7-9 and TRBJ2-6; 7 bases line up with TRBD1. The germline CDR1 and CDR2 sequences are SEHNR and FQNEAQ (reference sequence). CDR3 length: 18 residues. The V gene end was trimmed by 5 bases and the J gene end by 0 bases; junction bases not matched to a gene: 10. CDR3: CASSPPTGDSSGANVLTF. In nucleotides, the CDR3 is TGTGCCAGCAGCCCTCCAACAGGGGATAGCTCTGGGGCCAACGTCCTGACTTTC.

This clonotype has only a few counts. The chain couples TRBV20-1 to TRBJ2-4, with 8 bases that match TRBD2. This CDR3 has 14 amino acids. The germline V gene encodes CDR1 DFQATT and CDR2 SNEGSKA (reference sequence). The V segment lost 5 bases and the J segment 0 bases; nucleotides outside the gene matches: 3. The CDR3 here is CSALAGLAKNIQYF. Here the CDR3 DNA reads TGCAGTGCTTTAGCGGGGTTAGCCAAAAACATTCAGTACTTC.

This clonotype was seen more than once but under ten times. J is TRBJ1-6 and V is TRBV6-1; the D gene is possibly TRBD1 (6 bases). Trimming cost V 8 bases and J 2 bases, with 19 bases left between them. This CDR3 contains 17 residues. Germline CDR1 MNHNS, CDR2 SASEGT. For the CDR3, the DNA is TGTGCCAGCGGATGGGGGCCAGGGACCACCTATAATTCACCCCTCCACTTT. It codes for CASGWGPGTTYNSPLHF.

This clonotype was detected ten times or more. This chain connects TRBV4-3 to TRBJ2-3; possibly TRBD1 for D (6 bases). The V and J ends lost 1 base and 3 bases respectively, with 11 bases between them. CDR3 length: 15 amino acids. Germline CDR1 is LGHNA and CDR2 is YSLEER. The CDR3 sequence: CASSQGQVRTDTQYF. The CDR3 nucleotides read TGCGCCAGCAGCCAAGGACAGGTCAGAACAGATACGCAGTATTTT.

This clonotype was observed a few times. The chain carries TRBV12-3 or TRBV12-4 and TRBJ2-3; the D gene is possibly TRBD1 (6 bases). The CDR3 contains 16 residues. Trimming took off 7 bases at V and 8 bases at J, with 25 bases between the two ends. The CDR3 spells CASTLGLTGVSGTQYF. CDR3 DNA sequence: TGTGCCAGCACCCTAGGCCTGACAGGCGTCAGTGGTACGCAGTATTTT.

This clonotype was found a few times. This chain links TRBV7-9 with TRBJ2-1; D is unclear. V gave up 1 base and J gave up 1 base, with 11 bases separating them. Germline CDR1 SEHNR, CDR2 FQNEAQ (reference sequence). This CDR3 spans 16 amino acids. CDR3 in DNA: TGTGCCAGCAGCTTAGACTATTGGGGATCCTACAATGAGCAGTTCTTC. The encoded protein is CASSLDYWGSYNEQFF.

This clonotype has only a few counts. V usage is TRBV7-9 and J usage is TRBJ2-3, with D unclear. The V and J ends lost 3 bases and 5 bases respectively, with 3 bases between them. The CDR3 extends over 11 amino acids. Germline CDR1 reads SEHNR; CDR2 reads FQNEAQ (reference sequence). CDR3 DNA sequence: TGTGCCAGCAGCTTCGAAGATACGCAGTATTTT. It is translated as CASSFEDTQYF.